Below, one TCR beta chain is given with its context. Antigen: not known. The data belong to a study of blood T cells in healthy people across ages. Study outcomes and limitations: With age, beta diversity per million T cells declined roughly linearly, significantly by approximately 40.

Then a second PCR, running about 6 to 11 cycles, was carried out with a sample-barcoded 5' primer and a J-beta primer mix. One entry per CDR3 protein, called by TCRdb with MiXCR from the 5' RACE reads. The table lists 1,300,000 or so distinct CDR3 sequences, 59% of them singletons, with under 8.5% in the top ten. The germline V and J ends were trimmed by 11 bases and 0 bases, with 22 bases remaining between them. This CDR3 region has 16 residues. The germline gives CDR1 MNHNS, CDR2 SASEGT. The genes are TRBV6-1 and TRBJ1-2; D is unclear. Sequenced sample: blood. The clonotype originates from a man between 18 and 35 years old in good health. CDR3 residues: CAGRASGYGANYGYTF. The CDR3 bases are TGTGCCGGCCGGGCCTCCGGCTACGGGGCTAACTATGGCTACACCTTC.